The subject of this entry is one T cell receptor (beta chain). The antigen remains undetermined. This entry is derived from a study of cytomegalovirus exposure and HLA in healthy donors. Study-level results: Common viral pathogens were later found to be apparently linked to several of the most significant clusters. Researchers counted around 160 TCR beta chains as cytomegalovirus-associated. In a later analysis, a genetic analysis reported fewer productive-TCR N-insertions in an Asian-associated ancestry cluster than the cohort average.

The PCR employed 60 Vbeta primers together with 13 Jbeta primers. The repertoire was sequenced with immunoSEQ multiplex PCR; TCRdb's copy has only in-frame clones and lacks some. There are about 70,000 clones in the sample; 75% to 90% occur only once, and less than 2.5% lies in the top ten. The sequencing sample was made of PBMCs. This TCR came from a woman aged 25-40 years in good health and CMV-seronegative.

CDR3 region: CASSLEGAQGKHKQNYEQYF. The CDR3 DNA is TGTGCCAGCAGCTTAGAGGGGGCGCAGGGGAAGCACAAACAAAACTACGAGCAGTACTTC. The rearrangement links TRBV11-3 to TRBJ2-7; D might be TRBD1 (6 bases). The CDR3 length is 20 residues. V gave up 0 bases and J gave up 3 bases, with 27 bases separating them. Germline CDR1 and CDR2: SGHNT and YENEEA.